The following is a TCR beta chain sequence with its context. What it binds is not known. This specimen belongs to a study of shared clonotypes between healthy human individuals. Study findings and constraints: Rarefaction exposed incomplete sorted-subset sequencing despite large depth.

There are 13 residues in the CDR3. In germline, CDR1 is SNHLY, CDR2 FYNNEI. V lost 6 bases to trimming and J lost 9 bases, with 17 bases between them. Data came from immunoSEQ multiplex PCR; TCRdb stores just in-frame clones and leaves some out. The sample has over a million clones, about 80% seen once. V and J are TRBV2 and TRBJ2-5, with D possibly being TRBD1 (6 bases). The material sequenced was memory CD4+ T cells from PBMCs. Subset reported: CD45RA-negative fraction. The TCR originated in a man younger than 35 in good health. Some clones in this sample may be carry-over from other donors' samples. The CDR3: CASSQGQPEPQYF. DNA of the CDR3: TGTGCCAGCAGCCAGGGACAACCCGAACCCCAGTACTTC.